This T cell receptor (beta chain) was sequenced during a study of shared clonotypes between healthy human individuals. Study information: CD4 naive and CD4 memory each took three plates per donor, while CD8 naive took two and CD8 memory one.

Here immunoSEQ multiplex PCR was the method, and the copy in TCRdb shows in-frame clones only, minus some. The table has over a million clones, approximately 76% seen once. Notes on the study in general: Investigators expected sequencing depth to affect clonotype sharing among donors.

CDR1 is MDHEN, CDR2 SYDVKM, per germline. The CDR3 contains 14 residues. The J segment lost 6 bases and the V segment lost 4 bases, leaving 8 bases of the junction unmatched. Points on this clone: The target antigen is unknown.

The chain carries TRBV28 and TRBJ2-7; 8 positions match TRBD1. The sequenced sample consisted of memory CD4+ T cells sorted from blood. Subset: CD45RA-negative fraction. The sequence came from a man aged 18 to 30 in good health. The CDR3 reads CASSSPGQAIEQYF. In DNA form, the CDR3 reads TGTGCCAGCAGTTCACCGGGACAGGCTATCGAGCAGTACTTC.